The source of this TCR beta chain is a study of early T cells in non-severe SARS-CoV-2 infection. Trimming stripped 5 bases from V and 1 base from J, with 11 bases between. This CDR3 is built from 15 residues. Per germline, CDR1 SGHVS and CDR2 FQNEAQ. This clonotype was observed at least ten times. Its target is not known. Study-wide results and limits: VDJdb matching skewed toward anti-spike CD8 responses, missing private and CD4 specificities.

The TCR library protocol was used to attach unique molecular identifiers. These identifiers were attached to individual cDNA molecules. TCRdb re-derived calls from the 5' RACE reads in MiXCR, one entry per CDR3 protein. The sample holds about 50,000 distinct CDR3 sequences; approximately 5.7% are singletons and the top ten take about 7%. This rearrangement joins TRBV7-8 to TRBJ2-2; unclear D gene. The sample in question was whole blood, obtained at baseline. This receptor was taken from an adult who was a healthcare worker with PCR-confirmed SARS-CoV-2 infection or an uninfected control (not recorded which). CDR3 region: CASSRRRENTGELFF. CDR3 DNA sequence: TGTGCCAGCAGCCGACGGAGAGAGAACACCGGGGAGCTGTTTTTT. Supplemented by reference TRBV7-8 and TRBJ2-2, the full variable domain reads GAGVSQSPRYKVAKRGQDVALRCDPISGHVSLFWYQQALGQGPEFLTYFQNEAQLDKSGLPSDRFFAERPEGSVSTLKIQRTQQEDSAVYLCASSRRRENTGELFFGEGSRLTVL.